The entry below gives a single T cell receptor beta chain sequence along with its context. No antigen is known for it. No qualities accompany the bases; no much larger clone lies one base away. Genomic DNA was isolated from the sorted cells so that the TCRbeta CDR3 region could be sequenced. TCRbeta CDR3 regions were sequenced using the immunoSEQ Assay. Drawn from immuneACCESS, this table holds only the in-frame rearrangements with V and J called that TCRdb kept. Clones are partly lost; checked studies trace under half to an unresolved V gene and leave the rest unexplained. Recorded for this sample are 40,000 or so clones; about 82% of them occurred a single time. The ten largest clones represent approximately 21% of the sample. The trial excluded patients who had a history of autoimmune disease or who were on systemic immunosuppression. Peripheral blood for TCR sequencing was collected from all dose cohorts at baseline, on cycle 4 day 1, and on cycle 7 day 1. The samples were drawn from a first-in-human, open-label, multicenter phase I dose-escalation trial of ivuxolimab. Adults with locally advanced or metastatic head and neck squamous cell, hepatocellular, melanoma or renal cell carcinoma were enrolled in the trial. Before TCR sequencing, CD4+ and CD8+ T cells were separately sorted from peripheral blood.

This specimen comes from a study of OX40 agonist ivuxolimab in advanced cancers. Notes on the research overall: Ivuxolimab was a fully human IgG2 agonistic monoclonal antibody targeting the costimulatory receptor OX40 (CD134). The purpose of peripheral TCRbeta sequencing was to test whether ivuxolimab changed TCR sequence diversity and led to clonal T-cell expansion. Partial responses occurred in three dose-escalation patients, of whom one had hepatocellular carcinoma and two had cutaneous melanoma. The dose-escalation cohort was 80% to 90% male with a mean age of approximately 60 years, ranging from about 23 to 85. The paper describes the monotherapy dose-escalation part (N of about 50 patients) of the phase I trial of ivuxolimab. Among the 50 to 55 dose-escalation patients, 19 had hepatocellular carcinoma, around 15 melanoma, 9 renal cell carcinoma and 9 head and neck cancer. Prior anti-PD-1, anti-PD-L1 or anti-CTLA-4 therapy was permitted, and checkpoint inhibitors had been received by about 37% of dose-escalation patients. Intravenous ivuxolimab was administered to patients every 2 weeks at six dose levels: 0.01, 0.1, 0.3, 1.5, 3 and 10 mg/kg. What the work shows at the level of the full study, not this receptor alone: In the 0.1-3.0 mg/kg groups, partial responders were among the patients with the lowest normalized peripheral clonal expansion, particularly in CD8+ T cells. Low levels of normalized T-cell clonal expansion were also seen in some nonresponding patients. Antigen specificity was not determined for the clonally expanded peripheral T cells. At doses from 0.1 to 3.0 mg/kg, clonal expansion was seen in both CD4+ and CD8+ blood T cells between baseline and week 6. After ivuxolimab, CD8+ T cells had more expanded clones than CD4+ T cells on average.

The clonotype originates from an adult with an advanced solid tumor such as melanoma, head and neck, liver or kidney cancer. Here the sequenced sample was CD4+ or CD8+ T cells sorted from blood, taken in a trial of the OX40 agonist ivuxolimab.

CDR3 protein: CASSQDGVGYEQYF. The DNA sequence reads TGTGCCAGCAGCCAAGATGGGGTGGGCTACGAGCAGTACTTC. The chain is assembled from TRBV4-2 and TRBJ2-7; no D gene call is confident. V loses 0 bases of germline sequence and J loses 3 bases, and the interval between the two ends is 9 bases. The CDR3, from cysteine to phenylalanine, totals 14 residues. Left in the record is the CDR3 DNA by itself, 42 bases read in frame from the first base. Sequences LGHNA (CDR1) and YNFKEQ (CDR2) are obtained from the germline V gene.